These 5 T cell receptor beta chains came from one sample sequenced in a study of cytomegalovirus exposure and HLA in healthy donors. The table came from immunoSEQ multiplex PCR; TCRdb's copy has only in-frame clones and leaves some out. The sample contains around 250,000 clones, nearly 90% of which appear only once. Sample: PBMCs. The receptor source for this set is a woman under 30 in good health and CMV-seronegative.

The V and J genes are TRBV2 and TRBJ1-2, with TRBD1 as a possible D gene (5 bases). Per the germline V gene, CDR1 is SNHLY and CDR2 is FYNNEI. Trimming removed 2 bases from V and 0 bases from J, with 19 bases in between. The CDR3 runs 18 residues. The CDR3 region has the DNA TGTGCCAGCAGTGAACAGGCAGGGCGAGTCCCAACTAACTATGGCTACACCTTC. This codes for CASSEQAGRVPTNYGYTF.

The gene calls are TRBV18 and TRBJ1-3; the match to TRBD1 covers 9 bases. Trimming at V came to 3 bases and at J to 5 bases, leaving 8 bases not matched to a gene. CDR1 and CDR2 (germline): KGHSH, LQKENI. The CDR3 runs 16 residues. In DNA, the CDR3 is TGTGCCAGCTCACCCCCGGGACAGGGCATCCGAAACACCATATATTTT. It translates to CASSPPGQGIRNTIYF.

In this sample, this clone turned up a few times. This chain connects TRBV19 to TRBJ1-3; unclear D gene. The CDR3 consists of 14 residues. With 5 bases removed from V and 2 bases from J, the gap between germline ends came to 10 bases. The germline gives CDR1 LNHDA, CDR2 SQIVND (reference sequence). The CDR3 DNA is TGTGCCAGTAGTTTACGTGCTACTGGAAACACCATATATTTT. As protein: CASSLRATGNTIYF.

J is TRBJ2-7 and V is TRBV6-5; the match to TRBD1 covers 9 bases. The CDR3 sequence is 14 residues long. The V gene end was trimmed by 9 bases and the J gene end by 2 bases; junction bases not matched to a gene: 8. Germline-derived CDR1 and CDR2 are MNHEY and SVGAGI. Here the CDR3 reads CASNPGQGTYEQYF. DNA for the CDR3: TGTGCCAGTAACCCCGGACAGGGGACCTACGAGCAGTACTTC.

This clone was seen a single time. The V gene is TRBV6-5, the J gene TRBJ1-3, with D perhaps matching TRBD1 (6 bases). V lost 2 bases to trimming and J lost 0 bases, with 11 bases between them. Germline V gives CDR1 MNHEY, CDR2 SVGAGI. CDR3 length: 16 residues. CDR3 in amino acids: CASSYRTASSGNTIYF. The CDR3 DNA follows: TGTGCCAGCAGTTACCGGACAGCGAGCTCTGGAAACACCATATATTTT.